This TCR beta chain was identified during a study of T cell repertoires in cytomegalovirus infection. Whole-study context: Recently identified HLA-C-restricted CMV epitopes were among the peptides used. Matching HLA type and CMV infection were both indicated by public TCR beta signatures.

Worth noting for this clonotype: As yet, its antigen is unknown.

A single record per CDR3 protein comes from TCRdb applying MiXCR to the reads. The sample lists about a million distinct CDR3 sequences, roughly 30% occurring once. Per the germline V gene, CDR1 is SEHNR and CDR2 is FQNEAQ (reference sequence). The CDR3 is 14 amino acids. With 4 bases clipped from V and 6 bases from J, the junction kept 8 bases outside the gene matches. This TCR was recovered from a human donor in good health (CMV status not recorded). Some clones in this sample may be carry-over from other donors' samples. This material consisted of cultured CD8+ T cells from PBMCs, taken from culture after CMV antigen stimulation. This chain links TRBV7-9 with TRBJ2-7, with 8 positions matching TRBD1. The CDR3 bases are TGTGCCAGCAGCTCAGACGGACAGGGCCCCGAGCAGTACTTC. Its translation is CASSSDGQGPEQYF.